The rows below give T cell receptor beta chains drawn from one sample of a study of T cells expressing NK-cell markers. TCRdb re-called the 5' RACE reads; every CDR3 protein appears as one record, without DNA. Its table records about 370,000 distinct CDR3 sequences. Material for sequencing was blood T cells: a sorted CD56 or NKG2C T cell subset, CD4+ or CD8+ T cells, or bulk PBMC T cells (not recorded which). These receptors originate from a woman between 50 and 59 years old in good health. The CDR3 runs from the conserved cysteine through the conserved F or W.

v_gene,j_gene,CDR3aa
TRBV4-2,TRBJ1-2,CASSQAPGENYGYTF
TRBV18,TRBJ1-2,CASSPSFLVSRNYGYTF
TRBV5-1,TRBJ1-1,CASSLDQGVNTEAFF
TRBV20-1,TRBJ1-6,CSVHQQGASNSPLHF
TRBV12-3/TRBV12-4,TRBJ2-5,CASSPRTSWGTQYF
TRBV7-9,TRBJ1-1,CASSLKGVSTEAFF
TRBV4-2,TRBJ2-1,CASSRRRTSGTGEQFF
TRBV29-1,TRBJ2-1,CSVEGAGVVNEQFF
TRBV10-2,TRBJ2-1,CASRLAGAYNEQFF
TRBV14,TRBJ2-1,CASSQVSGRTYNEQFF
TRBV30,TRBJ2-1,CAQIGDFNNEQFF
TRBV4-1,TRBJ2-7,CASSRLAGGTYEQYF
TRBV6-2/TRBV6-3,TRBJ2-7,CASSTEHEQYF
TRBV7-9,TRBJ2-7,CASSLPGGEQYF
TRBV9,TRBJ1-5,CASSVGSNQPQHF
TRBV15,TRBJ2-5,CATRTLRFQETQYF
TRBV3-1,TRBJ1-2,CASSPNWDRAGYTF
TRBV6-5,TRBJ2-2,CASSYQSGLTGELFF
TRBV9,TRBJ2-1,CASRVAGGYNEQFF
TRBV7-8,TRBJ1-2,CASSSSRTGGPGYTF
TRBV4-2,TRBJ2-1,CASSLPGAGNEQFF
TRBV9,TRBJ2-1,CASSVLAGGHSYNEQFF
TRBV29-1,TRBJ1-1,CSVESGGFGTEAFF
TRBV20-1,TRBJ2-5,CSARRTSGRPETQYF
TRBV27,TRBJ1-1,CASSRPGNTEAFF
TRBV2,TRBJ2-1,CASSTRLTYNEQFF
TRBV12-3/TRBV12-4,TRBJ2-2,CASSFPPLGARVSPGELFF
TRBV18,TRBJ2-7,CASSPRMSGTGLSEQYF
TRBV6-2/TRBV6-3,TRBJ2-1,CASSYSHFLGEQFF
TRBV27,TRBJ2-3,CASTRDAATLRADTQYF
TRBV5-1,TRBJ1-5,CASSYGTANQPQHF
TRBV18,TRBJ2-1,CASSLAAQGQSSYNEQFF
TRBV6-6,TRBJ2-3,CASGAGRTDTQYF
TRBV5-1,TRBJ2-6,CASSFPGLAGSTSGANVLTF
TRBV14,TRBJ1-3,CASSRDVNSGNTIYF
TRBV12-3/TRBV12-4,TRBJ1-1,CASSLGVTAEAFF
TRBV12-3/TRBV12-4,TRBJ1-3,CASSFNIGNTIYF
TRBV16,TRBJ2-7,CASSDRTSGNYEQYF
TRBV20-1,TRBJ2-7,CSGRGRSYEQYF
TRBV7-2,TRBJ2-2,CATGTPNTGELFF
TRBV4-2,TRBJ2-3,CASSQDEGDGTRSTDTQYF
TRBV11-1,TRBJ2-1,CASSLGTGQAYNEQFF
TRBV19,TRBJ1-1,CASSITTGNTEAFF
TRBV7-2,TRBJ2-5,CASSWGLAGGSGETQYF
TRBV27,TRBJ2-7,CASSPWASGTYEQYF
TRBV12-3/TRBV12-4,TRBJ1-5,CASSPQGAGGNQPQHF
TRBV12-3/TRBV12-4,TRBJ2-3,CASSLIGPLTSGGTDTQYF
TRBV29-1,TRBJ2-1,CTVDIYNEQFF
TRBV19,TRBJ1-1,CASSPRQAAGTEAFF
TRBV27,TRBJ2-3,CASSSRSRPDTQYF
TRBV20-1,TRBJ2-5,CSAGLLLGETQYF
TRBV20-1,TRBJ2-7,CSARGEGLNEQYF